This T cell receptor (beta chain) was captured by sequencing in a study of blood T cell repertoires in COVID-19. At the level of the study: From T cells, B-cell-depleted T cells, or PBMCs came the material, which was cDNA or gDNA.

Participants' reported clinical history set cohort assignment. With V trimmed by 3 bases and J by 3 bases, 8 bases remained unmatched. Germline lookup yields CDR1 DFQATT and CDR2 SNEGSKA (reference sequence). The CDR3 totals 15 residues. In the authors' workflow: The authors estimated nucleated cell counts from reference gene primer amplification. The data were produced by immunoSEQ multiplex PCR, yet TCRdb's version contains in-frame clones alone and is incomplete. V and J calls plus clone size are reproduced from that table; the DNA served to infer D and trimming. The data hold approximately 300,000 clones, with 80% to 90% observed a single time. This clone was observed once.

Sequencing was done on a sample of PBMCs or T cells enriched from blood (not recorded which). V is TRBV20-1 and J is TRBJ2-1, with TRBD2 matching over 7 bases. The TCR originated in a man aged 25-45 years who had recovered from COVID-19. The CDR3 DNA reads TGCAGTGCTAGTGGGCCGCGGGAGAACTACAATGAGCAGTTCTTC. It is translated as CSASGPRENYNEQFF.